This TCR beta chain was obtained from a study of cytomegalovirus exposure and HLA in healthy donors. CDR1 and CDR2 (germline): SEHNR, FQNEAQ (reference sequence). CDR3 length: 18 residues. V was clipped by 0 bases and J by 5 bases, with 22 bases between them. PCR amplification relied on 60 Vbeta primers (plus 13 Jbeta primers). Method: immunoSEQ multiplex PCR; TCRdb's copy keeps in-frame clones and lacks some. The sample table sets out some 120,000 clones. The source of this sequence is a man younger than 30 in good health and CMV-seronegative. The gene calls are TRBV7-9 and TRBJ1-2; possibly TRBD1 for D (6 bases). The sample was PBMCs. CDR3 sequence reads: CASSLADHSGVNFYGYTF. The CDR3 DNA reads as TGTGCCAGCAGCTTAGCGGACCATTCAGGGGTTAACTTTTATGGCTACACCTTC.